The clone carrying this T cell receptor beta chain was seen repeatedly, ten times or more. Its antigen is not identified. The sample belongs to a study of spatial heterogeneity in lung cancer. Study background: Sequencing consistently turned up more beta-chain sequences than alpha-chain sequences. Strong correlation was found between tumor-region TCR transcript counts and a T cell module score from matched bulk RNA-seq. Study results and caveats: Counts of expanded intratumoral alpha and beta TCRs tracked tumor mutation counts.

Indicated time point: sample taken at primary tumor resection. Some 72 TRACERx patients with early, untreated non-small cell lung cancer donated samples. One entry per CDR3 protein results from TCRdb running MiXCR on the 5' RACE reads. In the table there are about 4,800 distinct CDR3 sequences, around 8% of which are singletons. The clonotype comes from a male donor with early-stage non-small cell lung cancer. This material consisted of lung tumor tissue, taken at surgery.

The CDR3 DNA follows: TGTGCCAGCAGCCAAGATCAGACTAGCGGGACCTCGTGGGATACGCAGTATTTT. Translation: CASSQDQTSGTSWDTQYF. V is TRBV3-1 and J is TRBJ2-3; the match to TRBD2 covers 11 bases. Germline CDR1 and CDR2: LGHDT and YNNKEL (reference sequence). V lost 0 bases to trimming and J lost 6 bases; unmatched junction nucleotides: 11. This CDR3 is built from 18 residues.